The next 10 T cell receptor beta chains were all read from a single sample in a study of OX40 agonist ivuxolimab in advanced cancers. Sequencing used immunoSEQ multiplex PCR; TCRdb keeps in-frame clones, though not all of them. The table records 34,000 or so clones, approximately 80% of them present only once. The sequenced sample was CD4+ or CD8+ T cells sorted from blood, obtained in a trial of the OX40 agonist ivuxolimab. Receptors were obtained from an adult with an advanced solid tumor such as melanoma, head and neck, liver or kidney cancer.

The DNA for the CDR3 is TGTGCCAGCAGTTTGCAACTCCTAACTAGCGGGGGCTTCTACGAACGCACAGATACGCAGTATTTT. Protein sequence: CASSLQLLTSGGFYERTDTQYF. The V and J genes are TRBV27 and TRBJ2-3; 11 bases match TRBD2. This CDR3 has 22 amino acids. Trimming cost V 3 bases and J 1 base; bases outside gene matches: 21. Germline V gene data show CDR1 as MNHEY and CDR2 as SMNVEV (reference sequence).

CDR3 sequence reads: CASSLKENPYEQYF. In nucleotides, the CDR3 is TGTGCCAGCAGCTTGAAGGAAAACCCCTACGAGCAGTACTTC. The J gene is TRBJ2-7, the V gene TRBV5-5, with no clear D. The germline gives CDR1 SGHKS, CDR2 YYEKEE (reference sequence). Trimming pared 1 base from V and 2 bases from J, leaving 10 bases between. The CDR3 extends over 14 amino acids.

The V and J genes are TRBV6-1 and TRBJ2-2; TRBD2 agrees at 13 bases. The germline V gene encodes CDR1 MNHNS and CDR2 SASEGT. This CDR3 comprises 17 residues. The V segment lost 4 bases and the J segment 3 bases; nucleotides outside the gene matches: 5. The CDR3 DNA reads TGTGCCAGCAGTGTACTGACTAGCGGGGGGTACACCGGGGAGCTGTTTTTT. The encoded protein is CASSVLTSGGYTGELFF.

The chain recombines TRBV4-1 with TRBJ1-2; 9 nucleotides match TRBD1. The junction had 13 bases not matched to a gene; V was cut back by 0 bases and J by 8 bases. This CDR3 is built from 17 residues. The V gene's germline CDR1 is MGHRA and CDR2 YSYEKL. The CDR3 sequence: CASSQDLGTGLIGGYTF. The CDR3 region has the DNA TGCGCCAGCAGCCAAGATTTAGGGACAGGGCTCATTGGGGGCTACACCTTC.

This clone was picked up one time. The gene calls are TRBV7-9 and TRBJ1-2, with 9 bases matching TRBD1. V lost 2 bases and J lost 5; bases outside the gene matches: 18. The CDR3 covers 19 residues. Germline loops: CDR1 SEHNR, CDR2 FQNEAQ (reference sequence). The CDR3 sequence is CASSLQDRGAPSHGYGYTF. The CDR3 DNA is TGTGCCAGCAGCTTACAGGACAGGGGAGCGCCTTCGCACGGGTATGGCTACACCTTC.

V usage is TRBV5-5 and J usage is TRBJ1-5; D call uncertain. The CDR3 is 15 amino acids. Trimming stripped 7 bases from V and 3 bases from J, with 17 bases between. Per the germline V gene, CDR1 is SGHKS and CDR2 is YYEKEE (reference sequence). This CDR3 is CASARGTGLNQPQHF. DNA for the CDR3: TGTGCCAGCGCCCGGGGTACGGGCCTCAATCAGCCCCAGCATTTT.

This chain joins TRBV20-1 and TRBJ1-4, with D possibly TRBD1 on 6 matching bases. The CDR3 runs to 11 residues. The germline V gene has CDR1 DFQATT and CDR2 SNEGSKA (reference sequence). Trimming removed 7 bases from V and 8 bases from J, with 11 bases in between. The CDR3 coding sequence is TGCAGTGTCCCTAGGGGGGAAAAACTGTTTTTT. Encoded protein: CSVPRGEKLFF.

The chain combines TRBV28 with TRBJ2-7; TRBD2 matches at 8 bases. V shed 3 bases, J shed 3 bases, and the junction held 10 bases outside the gene matches. The CDR3 length is 16 residues. Germline loops: CDR1 MDHEN, CDR2 SYDVKM. CDR3 residues: CASSFLMRGAVYEQYF. The CDR3 bases are TGTGCCAGCAGTTTTTTAATGCGGGGGGCTGTCTACGAGCAGTACTTC. The full variable domain, rest sourced from reference TRBV28 and TRBJ2-7, is DVKVTQSSRYLVKRTGEKVFLECVQDMDHENMFWYRQDPGLGLRLIYFSYDVKMKEKGDIPEGYSVSREKKERFSLILESASTNQTSMYLCASSFLMRGAVYEQYFGPGTRLTVT.

V and J are TRBV7-2 and TRBJ1-2, with 10 bases lining up with TRBD1. J gave up 7 bases and V 3 bases, and 14 bases lay outside the gene matches. The CDR3 is 17 amino acids. Germline V gene data show CDR1 as SGHTA and CDR2 as FQGNSA. CDR3 residues: CASSFGGTGAMGGGYTF. The CDR3 DNA reads TGTGCCAGCAGCTTTGGCGGGACAGGGGCCATGGGGGGTGGCTACACCTTC.

A few counts support this clone. V usage is TRBV5-1 and J usage is TRBJ1-5; D is perhaps TRBD1 (5 bases). Per germline, CDR1 SGHRS and CDR2 YFSETQ. Trimming shortened V by 4 bases and J by 4 bases, and 9 bases separated the two germline ends. This CDR3 is built from 13 residues. CDR3 nucleotide sequence: TGCGCCAGCAGCACGGGGCTTAATCAGCCCCAGCATTTT. This sequence encodes CASSTGLNQPQHF.